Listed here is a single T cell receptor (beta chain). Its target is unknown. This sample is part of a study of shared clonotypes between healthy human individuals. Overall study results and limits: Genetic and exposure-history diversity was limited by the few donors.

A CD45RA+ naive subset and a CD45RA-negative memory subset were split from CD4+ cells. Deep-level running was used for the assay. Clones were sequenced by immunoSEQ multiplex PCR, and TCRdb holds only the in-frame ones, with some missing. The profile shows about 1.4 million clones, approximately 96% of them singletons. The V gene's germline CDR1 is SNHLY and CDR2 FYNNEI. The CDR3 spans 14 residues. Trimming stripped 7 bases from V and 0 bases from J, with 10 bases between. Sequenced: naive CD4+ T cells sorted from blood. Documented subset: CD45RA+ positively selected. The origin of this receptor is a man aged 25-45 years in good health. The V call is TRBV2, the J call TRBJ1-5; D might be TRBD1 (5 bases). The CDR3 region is CASNSDSSNQPQHF. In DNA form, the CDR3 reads TGTGCCAGCAATTCCGACAGTAGCAATCAGCCCCAGCATTTT.